This TCR beta chain emerged from a study of blood T cell repertoires in COVID-19. Study at large: PBMCs, B-cell-depleted T cells, or T cells were the source of the cDNA or gDNA that made up the material.

The table came from immunoSEQ multiplex PCR; TCRdb's copy has only in-frame clones and leaves some out. The profile covers 250,000 to 300,000 clones, with about 85% appearing a single time and approximately 6.6% taken by the ten largest. There are 14 residues in the CDR3. The V segment lost 10 bases and the J segment 5 bases; nucleotides outside the gene matches: 8. Germline CDR1 ENHRY, CDR2 SYGVKD. The participants were between about 18 and 90 years old and came from roughly 25 US areas. The chain employs TRBV10-3 and TRBJ2-5; 12 nucleotides match TRBD1. Sequencing was performed on PBMCs or T cells enriched from blood (not recorded which). The source is a woman between 45 and 60 years old who had been exposed to COVID-19. The chain's CDR3 is CATWDRGRGETQYF. In DNA, the CDR3 is TGTGCCACCTGGGACAGGGGGCGCGGGGAGACCCAGTACTTC.